This is a list of T cell receptor beta chains from one sample in a study of blood T cell repertoires in COVID-19. Generated by immunoSEQ multiplex PCR, the TCRdb table keeps only in-frame clones and is missing some. The sample carries some 86,000 clones, 80% to 95% recorded once. Material: peripheral blood. The receptor source for this set is a human donor with active COVID-19. The donor label of this sample is uncertain. Each CDR3 is given with its conserved first and last residue. A D gene is named only where the DNA matches it firmly. Clone size appears in some rows only: once, few, many, or a class for an expanded clone.

D gene,V gene,J gene,clone size,CDR3 protein,CDR3 DNA
.,TRBV7-9,TRBJ2-7,.,CASSLGEPAYEQYF,TGTGCCAGCAGCTTAGGGGAGCCGGCCTACGAGCAGTACTTC
TRBD2,TRBV5-1,TRBJ2-1,.,CASSFTTTSGGLDEQFF,TGCGCCAGCAGCTTCACCACCACTAGCGGGGGGTTGGATGAGCAGTTCTTC
.,TRBV5-5,TRBJ1-1,.,CASSLLRGGTEAFF,TGTGCCAGCAGCTTGCTCCGCGGTGGGACTGAAGCTTTCTTT
.,TRBV5-8,TRBJ1-5,.,CASSFSLSGSNQPQHF,TGTGCCAGCAGCTTTTCTCTATCAGGAAGCAATCAGCCCCAGCATTTT
.,TRBV7-9,TRBJ1-1,.,CASSTQGVSTEAFF,TGTGCCAGCAGCACACAGGGAGTTAGCACTGAAGCTTTCTTT
TRBD1,TRBV5-1,TRBJ2-1,.,CASSLRSGGLDEQFF,TGCGCCAGCAGCTTGCGGTCAGGGGGCTTAGATGAGCAGTTCTTC
TRBD1,TRBV18,TRBJ2-1,once,CASSPGQGVKFAYNEQFF,TGTGCCAGCTCACCGGGACAGGGGGTGAAATTCGCCTACAATGAGCAGTTCTTC
TRBD1,TRBV5-4,TRBJ2-1,.,CASSYEQGDEQFF,TGTGCCAGCAGCTACGAACAGGGGGACGAGCAGTTCTTC
TRBD2,TRBV9,TRBJ2-7,.,CASTPGGDSYEQYF,TGTGCCAGCACCCCGGGGGGGGACTCCTACGAGCAGTACTTC
TRBD2,TRBV5-6,TRBJ2-5,.,CASSLELAETQYF,TGTGCCAGCAGCTTGGAACTAGCGGAGACCCAGTACTTC
.,TRBV10-3,TRBJ2-3,.,CAIRGSIGSKADTQYF,TGTGCCATCAGGGGGAGTATAGGGAGTAAGGCAGATACGCAGTATTTT
.,TRBV21-1,TRBJ2-3,.,CASSKGVAGANTDTQYF,TGTGCCAGCAGCAAAGGGGTAGCGGGGGCAAACACAGATACGCAGTATTTT
TRBD2,TRBV6-1,TRBJ2-4,.,CASSATSGGVVKNIQYF,TGTGCCAGCAGTGCGACTAGCGGGGGGGTGGTCAAAAACATTCAGTACTTC
.,TRBV19,TRBJ2-7,.,CASSPSWRGEQYF,TGTGCCAGTAGTCCGTCGTGGAGGGGCGAGCAGTACTTC
.,TRBV11-1,TRBJ1-2,.,CASGLPEGSRYTF,TGTGCCAGCGGACTCCCTGAGGGCAGTCGCTACACCTTC
.,TRBV19,TRBJ2-1,once,CASSIWDSVNEQFF,TGTGCCAGTAGTATCTGGGATAGCGTCAATGAGCAGTTCTTC
TRBD1,TRBV3-1/TRBV3-2,TRBJ1-2,once,CASSPMGTGGRGYTF,TGTGCCAGCAGCCCTATGGGGACAGGGGGCCGTGGCTACACCTTC
TRBD2,TRBV29-1,TRBJ2-1,.,CSVNGVAGLRDEQFF,TGCAGCGTGAACGGGGTAGCGGGTCTTCGTGATGAGCAGTTCTTC
TRBD2,TRBV13,TRBJ2-1,.,CASLSGGKTLPNEQFF,TGTGCCAGCCTTAGCGGGGGGAAAACCCTCCCGAATGAGCAGTTCTTC
TRBD1,TRBV7-9,TRBJ2-2,.,CASSARGGQLNTGELFF,TGTGCCAGCTCTGCTCGAGGGGGACAGTTAAACACCGGGGAGCTGTTTTTT
.,TRBV14,TRBJ2-2,few,CASSLVDARDTGELFF,TGTGCCAGCAGCCTCGTAGACGCACGGGACACCGGGGAGCTGTTTTTT
.,TRBV5-4,TRBJ1-1,.,CASSLYGRGNTEAFF,TGTGCCAGCAGCTTGTATGGCAGGGGGAACACTGAAGCTTTCTTT
.,TRBV24-1,TRBJ2-3,.,CATSSGMRGGALLHTDTQYF,TGTGCCACCTCCTCGGGGATGAGAGGGGGGGCCCTATTACACACAGATACGCAGTATTTT
TRBD2,TRBV7-2,TRBJ2-1,.,CASSPGGASNEQFF,TGTGCCAGCAGCCCGGGAGGGGCCTCCAATGAGCAGTTCTTC
.,TRBV12-5,TRBJ1-2,.,CASGPHGGGPITF,TGTGCTAGTGGTCCCCACGGTGGGGGCCCGATCACCTTC
TRBD1,TRBV28,TRBJ1-1,.,CASSWQGANTEAFF,TGTGCCAGCAGTTGGCAGGGGGCGAACACTGAAGCTTTCTTT
.,TRBV3-1/TRBV3-2,TRBJ2-2,.,CASSQIGDSAGELFF,TGTGCCAGCAGCCAAATCGGGGACTCGGCCGGGGAGCTGTTTTTT
TRBD2,TRBV18,TRBJ2-2,few,CASSPLAGLPGDTGELFF,TGTGCCAGCTCACCACTAGCGGGTCTACCTGGGGACACCGGGGAGCTGTTTTTT
.,TRBV12-5,TRBJ1-6,once,CASGLGGGGSPLHF,TGTGCTAGTGGTTTGGGGGGCGGGGGTTCACCCCTCCACTTT
.,TRBV27,TRBJ1-2,.,CASSSNRLNYGYTF,TGTGCCAGCAGTTCAAACCGACTGAACTATGGCTACACCTTC
TRBD1,TRBV6-4,TRBJ2-3,.,CASSRQGGTDTQYF,TGTGCCAGCAGCCGACAGGGAGGCACAGATACGCAGTATTTT
TRBD1,TRBV28,TRBJ2-5,.,CASSDQGEETQYF,TGTGCCAGCAGCGACCAGGGGGAAGAGACCCAGTACTTC
TRBD2,TRBV6-2/TRBV6-3,TRBJ2-3,.,CASSKHTVTSGSTDTQYF,TGTGCCAGCAGTAAGCACACCGTGACTAGCGGAAGCACAGATACGCAGTATTTT
TRBD2,TRBV4-1,TRBJ2-1,once,CASSQASGTYNEQFF,TGCGCCAGCAGCCAAGCAAGCGGGACCTACAATGAGCAGTTCTTC
TRBD2,TRBV7-2,TRBJ2-5,.,CASSPSGTREETQYF,TGTGCCAGCAGCCCCTCCGGGACTAGAGAAGAGACCCAGTACTTC